This TCR beta chain was retrieved from a study of blood T cell repertoires in COVID-19. Trimming removed 3 bases from V and 0 bases from J, with 14 bases in between. The length of the CDR3 is 16 residues. The V gene's germline CDR1 is MNHEY and CDR2 SMNVEV (reference sequence). The protocol was immunoSEQ multiplex PCR, while the TCRdb copy is restricted to in-frame clones and leaves out a portion. The table shows under 200,000 clones, with about four fifths occurring only once. The rearrangement uses TRBV27 and TRBJ2-5; D remains unclear. The clonotype originates from a woman aged 40 to 49 with COVID-19, enrolled during active disease. Sequenced material: peripheral blood. The CDR3 DNA sequence: TGTGCCAGCAGTTTTGTGCAGGCAAGGTACCAAGAGACCCAGTACTTC. As protein: CASSFVQARYQETQYF.